The sequence of this TCR beta chain was determined in a study of human T cells and chemical hapten exposure. Background on the study: An approximately 2 cm by approximately 2 cm inner upper arm patch received 2% DPC for sensitization. 0.01% DPC was applied to the upper back in patch tests, which were read at 6 days. Whole-study findings and limits: Higher patch test scores went with higher counts of PT1 expanded TCRs.

As to this clonotype: Its antigen is undetermined.

V was cut by 0 bases and J by 5 bases, with 7 bases left in between. The CDR3 runs 13 residues. Germline CDR1 is SGHRS and CDR2 is YFSETQ. Each CDR3 protein gets one entry after TCRdb re-called the RACE reads with MiXCR. In the table there are about 110,000 distinct CDR3 sequences, roughly 10% of which are singletons. The time point here: patch test 2, 6 weeks after DPC sensitization. Treatment indicated: therapeutic diphenylcyclopropenone sensitization with weekly scalp DPC. This sequence was found in a woman aged 40 to 50 with alopecia areata. Some clones in this sample may be carry-over from other donors' samples. This chain connects TRBV5-1 to TRBJ2-3; the D gene could be TRBD1 or TRBD2 (5 bases each). The material sequenced was whole blood, taken in connection with sensitization to the hapten diphenylcyclopropenone (DPC). DNA of the CDR3: TGCGCCAGCAGCTTGGGGGGGAGAGATACGCAGTATTTT. Protein: CASSLGGRDTQYF.